One T cell receptor beta chain is described in this entry. The antigen it recognizes is unknown. Base qualities are not at hand, and no much larger clone is one base apart. The meaning of the sample's time point label: baseline before oral tofacitinib. Lesional scalp punch biopsies and peripheral blood were collected from alopecia areata patients. PBMCs were isolated by density centrifugation and stained for CD3, CD4 and CD8, and CD4+ and CD8+ T cells were sorted on a FACSAria. Preparation of the library involved the immunoSEQ multiplex PCR assay. RNA was extracted from all samples and reverse transcribed into cDNA as template for TCR sequencing. SuperScript III was used for first-strand cDNA synthesis, primed with a 2:1 mix of oligo-dT and random hexamers. A synthetic immune receptor repertoire was used to gauge amplification bias, and whatever bias remained was removed computationally. Processing in the source paper ran as follows. Raw reads were preprocessed for error removal, and CDR3 was defined according to IMGT conventions as running from the conserved cysteine to phenylalanine. To get clonality, Shannon entropy was normalized by log2 of the number of productive unique TCRs and the result was subtracted from 1. Whether each scalp clone was CD4 or CD8 was inferred by checking scalp TCRbeta sequences against the CD4 and CD8 repertoires from sorted blood. Imported from immuneACCESS, the table was reduced by TCRdb to in-frame sequences with V and J called. These copies leave out some clones; in studies compared against another copy, an unresolved V gene accounts for under half, and the cause of the remainder is not known. That table gives V, J and clone size, and the DNA gave D and trimming. For this sample the table gives 150,000 to 180,000 clones, of which more than 45% were detected only once. The ten largest clones take up 15% to 20% of the sample.

This entry is derived from a study of CD8+ T cells in alopecia areata (dated by TCRdb to 2017 to 2018). For the wider study: Treated patients were enrolled in an open-label pilot trial of oral tofacitinib at 5 to 10 mg twice daily for moderate-to-severe alopecia areata. Patients received tofacitinib for 6 to 18 months and were then followed off drug for 6 months to check for delayed response and recurrence. In both human patients and the C3H/HeJ mouse model, the study applied high-throughput TCRbeta sequencing to look at T cell clonal expansion in alopecia areata. In humans, TCRbeta sequencing was performed on scalp tissue and on sorted CD4+ and CD8+ peripheral blood T cells from healthy controls and from patients with patchy or totalis/universalis alopecia areata. Patients on tofacitinib were biopsied at baseline and after 4 and 24 weeks of treatment, and several of the patients also had a later scalp biopsy. Scalp clonality was compared across normal scalp (n=4), patchy alopecia areata scalp (n=8), and alopecia totalis/universalis scalp (n=8). RNA was obtained with the PAXgene miRNA kit for fixed scalp, the miRNeasy kit for PBMCs, and the RNeasy kit for mouse skin. TCRbeta CDR3 regions were amplified by immunoSEQ multiplex PCR with 35 Vbeta forward and 13 Jbeta reverse primers. The investigation overall reported the following: Unlike mouse skin, which is dominated by gammadelta T cells, normal human skin has resident alphabeta T cells that are also sequenced, and this complicates analysis of the scalp TCR repertoire. Higher clonality and more expanded CD8+ clones were observed in lesional scalp than in normal scalp, particularly in alopecia totalis/universalis, a finding suggestive of antigenic drive. Compared with mice, TCR sequences shared between patients were less clear, possibly partly because of HLA diversity across the patient population.

Spanning cysteine to phenylalanine, the CDR3 consists of 13 amino acids. CDR3 DNA only is kept here, 39 bases in frame from base 1. As encoded in the germline V gene, CDR1 is MNHEY while CDR2 is SVGAGI. Trimming takes 6 bases from V and 6 bases from J, and the germline ends sit 11 bases apart. The sequence derives from a human donor with alopecia areata. Sequenced here: CD8+ T cells sorted from blood, sampled at week 0. The chain is assembled from TRBV6-5 and TRBJ1-4; confidence is insufficient to name the D gene. For the CDR3, the sequence is CASSPTGDEKLFF. The sequenced DNA: TGTGCCAGCAGCCCTACCGGGGATGAAAAACTGTTTTTT.